These 27 T cell receptor beta chains originate from one sample sequenced in a study of cytomegalovirus exposure and HLA in healthy donors. The PCR had 60 Vbeta and 13 Jbeta primers. Assay used: immunoSEQ multiplex PCR; TCRdb lists only in-frame clones, some missing. The sample has 220,000 or so clones; more than 75% are singletons. The sequencing sample was made of PBMCs. The receptor source for this set is a male donor in good health and CMV-seronegative.

V and J are TRBV19 and TRBJ2-7; 7 bases line up with TRBD2. The trim removed 9 bases at V and 3 bases at J, leaving 8 bases unmatched. Germline V lookup: CDR1 LNHDA, CDR2 SQIVND (reference sequence). There are 13 residues in the CDR3. The DNA of the CDR3 is TGTGCCAGCGGGACTAACCCCGGCTACGAGCAGTACTTC. Protein: CASGTNPGYEQYF.

The chain links TRBV9 to TRBJ1-3, with TRBD1 identical over 9 bases. J lost 4 bases, V lost 3 bases, and 8 bases had no gene match. The germline V gene has CDR1 SGDLS and CDR2 YYNGEE. The CDR3 sequence is 16 residues long. CDR3: CASSENYRGPGNTIYF. The CDR3 DNA follows: TGTGCCAGCAGCGAAAACTACAGGGGGCCGGGAAACACCATATATTTT.

In its sample, this clone was seen once. This chain uses TRBV6-1 with TRBJ2-5; the D is unclear. Germline V gene sequence: CDR1 MNHNS, CDR2 SASEGT. The V end lost 1 base, the J end lost 4 bases, and 4 bases lay between the germline ends. The CDR3 is made up of 12 amino acids. DNA of the CDR3: TGTGCCAGCAGTGAAGGGGCAGAGACCCAGTACTTC. Encoded protein: CASSEGAETQYF.

A remark on this clone: This CDR3 is also generated by other DNA sequences in the sample. The rearrangement joins TRBV19 to TRBJ2-7, with 10 positions matching TRBD1. J lost 0 bases, V lost 1 base, and 0 bases had no gene match. Per the germline V gene, CDR1 is LNHDA and CDR2 is SQIVND (reference sequence). The CDR3 extends over 15 amino acids. Written as DNA, the CDR3 is TGTGCCAGTAGTATAGGACAGGGGGCCTCCTACGAGCAGTACTTC. Translating gives CASSIGQGASYEQYF.

This sequence joins TRBV18 and TRBJ2-1; D not certain. Germline V CDR1 and CDR2: KGHSH, LQKENI. The CDR3 spans 15 residues. Deletions cut 4 bases from V and 5 bases from J, with 15 bases between. The CDR3 loop reads CASSLDITWDNEQFF. DNA of the CDR3: TGTGCCAGCTCACTAGACATAACCTGGGACAATGAGCAGTTCTTC. The full variable domain, completed using reference TRBV18 and TRBJ2-1, is NAGVMQNPRHLVRRRGQEARLRCSPMKGHSHVYWYRQLPEEGLKFMVYLQKENIIDESGMPKERFSAEFPKEGPSILRIQQVVRGDSAAYFCASSLDITWDNEQFFGPGTRLTVL.

CDR3 sequence (DNA): TGTGCCAGCAGTTACTCGACTGGAGTGAATGAAAAACTGTTTTTT. As protein: CASSYSTGVNEKLFF. The gene calls are TRBV6-5 and TRBJ1-4; D call uncertain. With 0 bases removed from V and 5 bases from J, the gap between germline ends came to 10 bases. There are 15 residues in the CDR3. Germline lookup yields CDR1 MNHEY and CDR2 SVGAGI.

This clone was seen a single time. The V gene is TRBV27, the J gene TRBJ2-5; no firm D call. The germline V and J ends were trimmed by 8 bases and 1 base, with 17 bases remaining between them. Germline CDR1 reads MNHEY; CDR2 reads SMNVEV (reference sequence). The CDR3 length is 15 residues. Written as DNA, the CDR3 is TGTGCCAGCTTTCCATACCCCGGGTCCCAAGAGACCCAGTACTTC. Its translation is CASFPYPGSQETQYF.

The J gene is TRBJ2-7, the V gene TRBV29-1; 12 bases are shared with TRBD2. The CDR3 covers 14 residues. Germline lookup yields CDR1 SQVTM and CDR2 ANQGSEA. The junction had 6 bases not matched to a gene; V was cut back by 4 bases and J by 5 bases. As DNA, the CDR3 is TGCAGCGTTGTAGTGACTAGCGGGAGTAACGAGCAGTACTTC. Protein: CSVVVTSGSNEQYF.

The V call is TRBV13, the J call TRBJ2-6, with TRBD1 as a possible D gene (6 bases). V was cut by 4 bases and J by 2 bases, with 6 bases left in between. Germline loops: CDR1 PRHDT, CDR2 FYEKMQ (reference sequence). The CDR3 is made up of 14 amino acids. CDR3 DNA sequence: TGTGCCAGCAGCTACAGGGCTGGGGCCAACGTCCTGACTTTC. It specifies CASSYRAGANVLTF.

The chain combines TRBV9 with TRBJ2-3; D may be TRBD1 (6 bases). In germline, CDR1 is SGDLS, CDR2 YYNGEE. V was clipped by 4 bases and J by 8 bases, with 14 bases between them. The CDR3 contains 13 residues. The CDR3, as DNA: TGTGCCAGCAGCCTCCTAGGGGGTGGTACGCAGTATTTT. It translates to CASSLLGGGTQYF.

The chain uses TRBV28 and TRBJ1-2, with 10 bases fitting TRBD1. This CDR3 has 14 residues. Per germline, CDR1 MDHEN and CDR2 SYDVKM. Losses at the gene ends were 5 bases for V and 6 bases for J; bases not matched to a gene: 6. The CDR3 DNA is TGTGCCAGCAGTCAAAGACAGGGGGCGGATGGCTACACCTTC. Translation gives CASSQRQGADGYTF.

This chain joins TRBV6-5 and TRBJ2-3; TRBD1 agrees at 8 bases. Looked up from germline, CDR1 is MNHEY and CDR2 is SVGAGI. The length of the CDR3 is 13 residues. J lost 9 bases, V lost 2 bases, and 4 bases had no gene match. CDR3 sequence reads: CASSYDRGYTQYF. In DNA form, the CDR3 reads TGTGCCAGCAGTTACGACAGGGGATACACGCAGTATTTT.

The chain links TRBV27 to TRBJ2-5; 9 bases match TRBD2. The J call may not be correct, given that the DNA end is closer to TRBJ2-7. The CDR3 consists of 15 residues. Germline values: CDR1 MNHEY, CDR2 SMNVEV (reference sequence). The CDR3 here is CASSQEVAGAYEQYF. The CDR3 region has the DNA TGTGCCAGCAGCCAAGAGGTAGCGGGAGCATACGAGCAGTACTTC.

This clone was detected a few times. The chain couples TRBV6-6 to TRBJ1-5; D not certain. Germline CDR1 reads MNHNY; CDR2 reads SVGAGI (reference sequence). The CDR3 spans 13 residues. Trimming left V 6 bases short and J 2 bases short, with 8 bases between. CDR3 coding DNA: TGTGCCAGCAGCCCGGCGGGCAATCAGCCCCAGCATTTT. Encoded protein: CASSPAGNQPQHF.

This clone was found a few times. V is TRBV28 and J is TRBJ1-5; possible D gene TRBD1, 5 bases. Per the germline V gene, CDR1 is MDHEN and CDR2 is SYDVKM. V lost 5 bases to trimming and J lost 4 bases, with 15 bases between them. This CDR3 spans 15 amino acids. The CDR3 DNA follows: TGTGCCAGCAGTGAGACCGGGGGGGTTAATCAGCCCCAGCATTTT. Amino acid sequence: CASSETGGVNQPQHF.

The chain combines TRBV25-1 with TRBJ1-1; D is unresolved. Trimming took 11 bases from V and 11 from J, leaving 12 bases between them. CDR1 and CDR2 from the germline V gene are MGHDK and SYGVNS. The CDR3 is 9 amino acids. In DNA form, the CDR3 reads TGTGCCGAGGGATTTCGGGCTTTCTTT. Translated, it gives CAEGFRAFF.

This chain links TRBV5-1 with TRBJ2-7, with TRBD2 as a possible D gene (6 bases). Germline assignment: CDR1 SGHRS and CDR2 YFSETQ. Trimming took off 3 bases at V and 0 bases at J, with 19 bases between the two ends. This CDR3 is 17 amino acids long. For the CDR3, the DNA is TGCGCCAGCAGCTATAACTTAGCGGTACCCAACTCCTACGAGCAGTACTTC. It yields the protein CASSYNLAVPNSYEQYF.

This clone has only a few counts. V gene TRBV5-4 combines with J gene TRBJ1-1; the D is unclear. Trimming pared 0 bases from V and 4 bases from J, leaving 10 bases between. Germline-derived CDR1 and CDR2 are SGHNT and YYREEE (reference sequence). The CDR3 covers 14 residues. CDR3 DNA sequence: TGTGCCAGCAGCTTGGCCAGGTCGGCCACTGAAGCTTTCTTT. It yields the protein CASSLARSATEAFF.

CDR3 coding DNA: TGTGCCAGTAACGGACGCCGCGGGGCTTTCTTT. It specifies CASNGRRGAFF. V is TRBV19 and J is TRBJ1-1, with D unclear. This CDR3 contains 11 residues. V dropped 7 bases and J dropped 11 bases, with 14 bases sitting between them. Germline V gene sequence: CDR1 LNHDA, CDR2 SQIVND (reference sequence).

This rearrangement joins TRBV20-1 to TRBJ2-5; 7 nucleotides line up with TRBD2. Trimming at V came to 6 bases and at J to 5 bases, leaving 3 bases not matched to a gene. The CDR3 extends over 11 amino acids. CDR1 is DFQATT and CDR2 is SNEGSKA in the germline V gene (reference sequence). CDR3 amino acids: CSAHGRETQYF. The CDR3 nucleotides are TGCAGTGCCCACGGGAGGGAGACCCAGTACTTC.

This sequence joins TRBV9 and TRBJ2-5; 7 bases are a match to TRBD2. After removal of 10 bases from V and 1 base from J, the junction contained 4 bases not matched to a gene. The CDR3 is 12 amino acids. The V gene's germline CDR1 is SGDLS and CDR2 YYNGEE. The CDR3 reads CASGRSQETQYF. In DNA form, the CDR3 reads TGTGCCTCCGGGAGGAGCCAAGAGACCCAGTACTTC.

The chain has TRBV5-1 and TRBJ2-5, with D perhaps TRBD1 (6 bases). Germline values: CDR1 SGHRS, CDR2 YFSETQ. The CDR3 extends over 15 amino acids. Trimming removed 4 bases at V and 5 bases at J, with 18 bases between. The CDR3 sequence: CASSKVRGEGETQYF. In DNA form, the CDR3 reads TGCGCCAGCAGCAAGGTCAGGGGAGAGGGGGAGACCCAGTACTTC.

CDR3 nucleotide sequence: TGTGCCACCAGCAGAGAGGGTCGGACAGGCTCCGGGGGGGTGCCCCTCCACTTT. As protein: CATSREGRTGSGGVPLHF. The gene calls are TRBV15 and TRBJ1-6; 7 positions match TRBD1. The CDR3 sequence is 18 residues long. With 0 bases clipped from V and 13 bases from J, the junction kept 18 bases outside the gene matches. Germline V gives CDR1 LNHNV, CDR2 YYDKDF (reference sequence). The whole variable domain, remainder taken from reference TRBV15 and TRBJ1-6, is DAMVIQNPRYQVTQFGKPVTLSCSQTLNHNVMYWYQQKSSQAPKLLFHYYDKDFNNEADTPDNFQSRRPNTSFCFLDIRSPGLGDTAMYLCATSREGRTGSGGVPLHFGNGTRLTVT.

The gene calls are TRBV28 and TRBJ1-2, with D possibly being TRBD1 (6 bases). CDR1 and CDR2 from the germline V gene are MDHEN and SYDVKM. The CDR3 loop spans 15 amino acids. Trimming took 6 bases from V and 2 from J, leaving 16 bases between them. Here the CDR3 reads CASSEGGGANYGYTF. The CDR3 bases are TGTGCCAGCAGCGAAGGGGGGGGCGCCAACTATGGCTACACCTTC.

The chain combines TRBV5-8 with TRBJ1-2; D gene uncertain. The V end lost 1 base, the J end lost 8 bases, and 9 bases lay between the germline ends. Germline loops: CDR1 SGHTS, CDR2 YDEGEE. The CDR3 is 12 amino acids. The CDR3 DNA sequence: TGTGCCAGCAGCTTGAACAATAACGGCTACACCTTC. Translation: CASSLNNNGYTF.

The CDR3 bases are TGTGCCAGCAGCTTCTCCACAGGGGCTGGCTACACCTTC. Translating it yields CASSFSTGAGYTF. This chain connects TRBV11-3 to TRBJ1-2; TRBD1 matches 7 bases. Looked up from germline, CDR1 is SGHNT and CDR2 is YENEEA. CDR3 length: 13 residues. The trim removed 3 bases at V and 7 bases at J, leaving 5 bases unmatched. Full variable domain (outside the CDR3, taken from reference TRBV11-3 and TRBJ1-2): EAGVVQSPRYKIIEKKQPVAFWCNPISGHNTLYWYLQNLGQGPELLIRYENEEAVDDSQLPKDRFSAERLKGVDSTLKIQPAELGDSAVYLCASSFSTGAGYTFGSGTRLTVV.

This clone appeared a few times. The rearrangement joins TRBV7-9 to TRBJ2-7, with D possibly matching TRBD1 (5 bases). Trimming took 2 bases from V and 5 from J, leaving 10 bases between them. The germline V gene has CDR1 SEHNR and CDR2 FQNEAQ (reference sequence). There are 13 residues in the CDR3. The CDR3 spells CASSLPAGNEQYF. Written as DNA, the CDR3 is TGTGCCAGCAGCTTACCGGCAGGGAACGAGCAGTACTTC.